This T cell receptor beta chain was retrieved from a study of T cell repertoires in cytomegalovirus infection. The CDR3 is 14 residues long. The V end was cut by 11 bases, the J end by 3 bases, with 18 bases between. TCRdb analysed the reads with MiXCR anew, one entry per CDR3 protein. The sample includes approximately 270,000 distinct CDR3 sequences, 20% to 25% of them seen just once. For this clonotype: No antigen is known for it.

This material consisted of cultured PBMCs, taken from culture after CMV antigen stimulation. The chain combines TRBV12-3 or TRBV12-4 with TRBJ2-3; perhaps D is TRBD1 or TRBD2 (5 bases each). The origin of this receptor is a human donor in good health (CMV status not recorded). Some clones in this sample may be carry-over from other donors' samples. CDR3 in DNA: TGTGCCGTGCGAATAGGGACCAAAACAGATACGCAGTATTTT. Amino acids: CAVRIGTKTDTQYF.